The entry below describes one T cell receptor beta chain. This sample was taken from a study of control samples from healthy donors and cancer patients. Profiling relied on immunoSEQ multiplex PCR, and the TCRdb table lists in-frame clones only, not all of them. This sample has tens of thousands of clones, with 80% to 90% found just once. Sequenced: PBMCs. This clonotype was obtained from a woman aged 45-60 years with lung cancer.

The CDR3 spells CASSLVSSEGTEAFF. As DNA, the CDR3 is TGTGCCAGCAGCTTAGTTTCCAGCGAAGGGACTGAAGCTTTCTTT. This chain joins TRBV7-2 and TRBJ1-1; D not resolved. CDR3 length: 15 residues. Germline CDR1 SGHTA, CDR2 FQGNSA. V shed 1 base and J shed 5 bases, with 14 bases lying between them.